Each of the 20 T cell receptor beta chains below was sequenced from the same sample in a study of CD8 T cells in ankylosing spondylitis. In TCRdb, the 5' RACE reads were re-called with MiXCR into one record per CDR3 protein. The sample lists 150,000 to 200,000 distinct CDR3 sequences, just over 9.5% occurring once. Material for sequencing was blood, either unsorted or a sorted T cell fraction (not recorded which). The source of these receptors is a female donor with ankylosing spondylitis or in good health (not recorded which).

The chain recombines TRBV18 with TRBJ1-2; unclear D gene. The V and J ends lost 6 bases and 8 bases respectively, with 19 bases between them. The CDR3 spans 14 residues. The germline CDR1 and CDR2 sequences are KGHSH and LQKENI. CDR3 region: CASSSSRELRGYTF. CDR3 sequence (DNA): TGTGCCAGCTCCTCCTCACGAGAGTTACGGGGCTACACCTTC.

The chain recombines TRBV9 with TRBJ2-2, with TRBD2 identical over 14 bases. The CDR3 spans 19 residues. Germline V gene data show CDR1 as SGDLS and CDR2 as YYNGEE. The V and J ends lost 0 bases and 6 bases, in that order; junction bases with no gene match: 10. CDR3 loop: CASSVARLAGGIPPGELFF. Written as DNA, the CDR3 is TGTGCCAGCAGCGTAGCGAGACTAGCGGGAGGGATACCCCCCGGGGAGCTGTTTTTT.

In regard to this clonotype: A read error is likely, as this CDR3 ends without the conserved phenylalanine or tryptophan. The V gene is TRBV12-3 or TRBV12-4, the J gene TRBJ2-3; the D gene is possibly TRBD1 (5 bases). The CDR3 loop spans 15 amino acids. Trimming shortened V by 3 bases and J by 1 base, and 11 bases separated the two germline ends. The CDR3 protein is CASSLAGWGTDTQYL. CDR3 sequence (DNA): TGTGCCAGCAGTTTGGCAGGGTGGGGCACAGATACGCAGTATTTA.

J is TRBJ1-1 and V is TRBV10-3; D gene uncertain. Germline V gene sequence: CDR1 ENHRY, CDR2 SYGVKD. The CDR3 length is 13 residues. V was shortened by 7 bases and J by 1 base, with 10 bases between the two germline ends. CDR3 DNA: TGTGCCATCACGGACGGGCAGAACACTGAAGCTTTCTTT. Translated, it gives CAITDGQNTEAFF.

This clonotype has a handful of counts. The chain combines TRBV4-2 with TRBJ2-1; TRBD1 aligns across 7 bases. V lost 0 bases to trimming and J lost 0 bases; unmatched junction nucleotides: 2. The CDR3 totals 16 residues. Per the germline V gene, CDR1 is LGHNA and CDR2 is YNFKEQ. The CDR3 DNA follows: TGTGCCAGCAGCCAAGAACAGGGGTCCTCCTACAATGAGCAGTTCTTC. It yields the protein CASSQEQGSSYNEQFF.

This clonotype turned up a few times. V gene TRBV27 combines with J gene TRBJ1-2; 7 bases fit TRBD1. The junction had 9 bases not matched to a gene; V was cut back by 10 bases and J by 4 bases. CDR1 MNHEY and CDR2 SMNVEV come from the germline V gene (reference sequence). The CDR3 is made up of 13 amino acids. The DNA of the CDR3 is TGTGCCACCGGCATGAGGGACAGCTATGGCTACACCTTC. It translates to CATGMRDSYGYTF.

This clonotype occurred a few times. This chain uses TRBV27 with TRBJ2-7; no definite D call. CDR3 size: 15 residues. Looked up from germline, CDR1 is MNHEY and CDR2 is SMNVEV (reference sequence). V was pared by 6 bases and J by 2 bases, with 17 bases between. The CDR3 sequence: CASRADGQRAYEQYF. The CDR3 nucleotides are TGTGCCAGCAGGGCGGACGGCCAGAGAGCCTACGAGCAGTACTTC.

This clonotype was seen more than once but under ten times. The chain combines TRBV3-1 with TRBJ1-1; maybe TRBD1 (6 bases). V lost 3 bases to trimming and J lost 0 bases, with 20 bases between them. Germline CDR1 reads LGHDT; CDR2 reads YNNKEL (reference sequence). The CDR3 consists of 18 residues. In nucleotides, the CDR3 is TGTGCCAGCAGCCAGACCCCGGGGGCATCGATCATGAACACTGAAGCTTTCTTT. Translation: CASSQTPGASIMNTEAFF.

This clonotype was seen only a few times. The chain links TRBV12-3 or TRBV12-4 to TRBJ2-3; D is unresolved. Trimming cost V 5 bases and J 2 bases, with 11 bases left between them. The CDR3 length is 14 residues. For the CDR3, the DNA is TGTGCCAGCAGTCCGATTGCTAACACAGATACGCAGTATTTT. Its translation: CASSPIANTDTQYF.

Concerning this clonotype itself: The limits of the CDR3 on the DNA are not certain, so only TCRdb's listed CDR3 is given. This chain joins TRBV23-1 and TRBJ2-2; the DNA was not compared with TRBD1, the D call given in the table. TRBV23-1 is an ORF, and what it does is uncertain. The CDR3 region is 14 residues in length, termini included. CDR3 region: CAPWLGAERGAVFF.

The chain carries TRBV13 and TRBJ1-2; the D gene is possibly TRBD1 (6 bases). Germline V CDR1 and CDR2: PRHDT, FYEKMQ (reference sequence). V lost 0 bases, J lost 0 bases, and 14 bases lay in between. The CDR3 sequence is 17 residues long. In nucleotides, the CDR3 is TGTGCCAGCAGCTTAGGCCCGGCGGGACAAGCTAACTATGGCTACACCTTC. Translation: CASSLGPAGQANYGYTF.

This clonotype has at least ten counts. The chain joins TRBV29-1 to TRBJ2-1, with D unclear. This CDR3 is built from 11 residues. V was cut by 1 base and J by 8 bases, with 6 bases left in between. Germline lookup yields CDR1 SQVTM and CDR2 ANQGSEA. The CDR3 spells CSVEAPYEQFF. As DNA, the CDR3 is TGCAGCGTTGAAGCCCCCTATGAGCAGTTCTTC.

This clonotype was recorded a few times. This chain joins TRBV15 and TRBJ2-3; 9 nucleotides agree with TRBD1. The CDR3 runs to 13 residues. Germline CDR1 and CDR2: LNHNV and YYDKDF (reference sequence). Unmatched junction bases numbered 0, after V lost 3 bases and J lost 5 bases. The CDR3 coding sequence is TGTGCCACCAGCAGGACAGGGGGAGATACGCAGTATTTT. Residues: CATSRTGGDTQYF.

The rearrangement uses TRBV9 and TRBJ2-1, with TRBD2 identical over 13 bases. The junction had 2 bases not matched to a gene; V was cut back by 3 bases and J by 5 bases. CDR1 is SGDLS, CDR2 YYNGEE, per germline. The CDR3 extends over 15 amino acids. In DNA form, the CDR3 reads TGTGCCAGCAGCGGACTAGCGGGAGGTGACAATGAGCAGTTCTTC. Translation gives CASSGLAGGDNEQFF.

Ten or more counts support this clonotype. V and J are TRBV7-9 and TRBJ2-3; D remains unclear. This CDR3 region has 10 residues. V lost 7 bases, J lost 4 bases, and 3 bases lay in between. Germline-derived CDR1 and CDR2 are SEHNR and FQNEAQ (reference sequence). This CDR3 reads CASIADTQYF. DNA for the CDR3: TGTGCCAGCATCGCAGATACGCAGTATTTT.

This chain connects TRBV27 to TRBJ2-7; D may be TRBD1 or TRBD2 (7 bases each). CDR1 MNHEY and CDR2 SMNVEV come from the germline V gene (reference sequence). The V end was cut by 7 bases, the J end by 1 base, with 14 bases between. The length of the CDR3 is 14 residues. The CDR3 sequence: CASKAGGDSYEQYF. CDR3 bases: TGTGCCAGCAAGGCAGGGGGGGATTCCTACGAGCAGTACTTC.

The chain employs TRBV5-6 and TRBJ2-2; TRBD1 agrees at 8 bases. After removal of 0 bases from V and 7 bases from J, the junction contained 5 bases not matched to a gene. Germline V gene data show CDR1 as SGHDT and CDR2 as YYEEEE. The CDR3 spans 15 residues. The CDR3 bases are TGTGCCAGCAGCTTGGTGACAGGGGTCGGCGGGGAGCTGTTTTTT. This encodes CASSLVTGVGGELFF. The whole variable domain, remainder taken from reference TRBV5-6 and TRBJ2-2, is DAGVTQSPTHLIKTRGQQVTLRCSPKSGHDTVSWYQQALGQGPQFIFQYYEEEERQRGNFPDRFSGHQFPNYSSELNVNALLLGDSALYLCASSLVTGVGGELFFGEGSRLTVL.

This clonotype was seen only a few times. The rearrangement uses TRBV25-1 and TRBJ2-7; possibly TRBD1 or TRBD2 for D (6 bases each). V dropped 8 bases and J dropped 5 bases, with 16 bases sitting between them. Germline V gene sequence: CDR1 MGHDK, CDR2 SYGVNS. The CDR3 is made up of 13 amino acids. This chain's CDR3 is CASGLGGGNEQYF. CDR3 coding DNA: TGTGCCAGCGGTCTGGGGGGCGGCAACGAGCAGTACTTC.

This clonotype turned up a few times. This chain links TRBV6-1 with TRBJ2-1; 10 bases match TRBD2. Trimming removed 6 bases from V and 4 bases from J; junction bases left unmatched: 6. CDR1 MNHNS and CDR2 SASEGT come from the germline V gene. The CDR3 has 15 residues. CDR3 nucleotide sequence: TGTGCCAGCAGGGGGACTAGCGCGAGATACAATGAGCAGTTCTTC. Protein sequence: CASRGTSARYNEQFF.

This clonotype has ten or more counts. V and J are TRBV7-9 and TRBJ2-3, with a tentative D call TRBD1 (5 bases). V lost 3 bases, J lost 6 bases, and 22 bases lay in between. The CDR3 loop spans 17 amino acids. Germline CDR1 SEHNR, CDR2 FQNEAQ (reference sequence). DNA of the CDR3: TGTGCCAGCAGCTTTCCGCTGTCGGCCAACAGGCGGGATACGCAGTATTTT. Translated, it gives CASSFPLSANRRDTQYF. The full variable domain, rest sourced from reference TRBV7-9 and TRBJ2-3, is DTGVSQNPRHKITKRGQNVTFRCDPISEHNRLYWYRQTLGQGPEFLTYFQNEAQLEKSRLLSDRFSAERPKGSFSTLEIQRTEQGDSAMYLCASSFPLSANRRDTQYFGPGTRLTVL.